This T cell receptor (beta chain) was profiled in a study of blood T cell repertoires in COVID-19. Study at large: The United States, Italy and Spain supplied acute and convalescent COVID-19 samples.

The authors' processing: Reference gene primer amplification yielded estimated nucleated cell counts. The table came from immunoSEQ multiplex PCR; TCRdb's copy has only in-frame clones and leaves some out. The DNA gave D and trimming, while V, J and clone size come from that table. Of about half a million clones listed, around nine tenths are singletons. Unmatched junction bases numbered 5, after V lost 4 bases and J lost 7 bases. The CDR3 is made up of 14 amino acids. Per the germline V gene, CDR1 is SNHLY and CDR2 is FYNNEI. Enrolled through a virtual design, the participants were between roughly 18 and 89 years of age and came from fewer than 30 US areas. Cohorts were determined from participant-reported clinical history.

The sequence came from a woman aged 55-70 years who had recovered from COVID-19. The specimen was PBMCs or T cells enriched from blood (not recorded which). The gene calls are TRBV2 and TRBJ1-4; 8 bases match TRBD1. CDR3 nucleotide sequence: TGTGCCAGCAGTGGTCAGGGGGCAAGTGAAAAACTGTTTTTT. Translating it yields CASSGQGASEKLFF. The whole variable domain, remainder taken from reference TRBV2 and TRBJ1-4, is EPEVTQTPSHQVTQMGQEVILRCVPISNHLYFYWYRQILGQKVEFLVSFYNNEISEKSEIFDDQFSVERPDGSNFTLKIRSTKLEDSAMYFCASSGQGASEKLFFGSGTQLSVL.